These T cell receptor beta chains were read from a single sample in a study of immune cell composition in non-small cell lung cancer. Libraries were prepared by immunoSEQ multiplex PCR; TCRdb keeps only in-frame clonotypes and omits some of them. Altogether 9,500 to 14,000 clones are present, over 55% being singletons, with the ten largest covering over 15%. The specimen was lung tumor tissue. These receptors originate from a human donor with non-small cell lung cancer. The CDR3 runs from the conserved cysteine through the conserved F or W. A D gene is named only where the DNA matches it firmly. Size tells how often a clone was seen (once, few, many) or the class of an expanded clone, and some rows leave it out.

TRBJ2-2	NA	NA	TRBV5-4	TGTGCCAGCAGCTTGGCTATCACCGGGGAGCTGTTTTTT	CASSLAITGELFF
TRBJ1-5	NA	medium-sized	TRBV21-1	TGTGCCAGCAGCAAAGGAGGCAGCCATAGCAATCAGCCCCAGCATTTT	CASSKGGSHSNQPQHF
TRBJ2-7	NA	NA	TRBV7-2	TGTGCCAGCAGCTTAAACAGAGCCTACGAGCAGTACTTC	CASSLNRAYEQYF
TRBJ2-1	NA	NA	TRBV10-2	TGCGCCAGCAGTGGTGCGAGTCGCCACAGAAACCACAACTCCTACAATGAGCAGTTCTTC	CASSGASRHRNHNSYNEQFF
TRBJ2-5	NA	NA	TRBV7-3	TGTGCCAGCAGCTTACTGCCGGGGACTCAAGAGACCCAGTACTTC	CASSLLPGTQETQYF
TRBJ2-2	TRBD2	NA	TRBV4-1	TGCGCCAGCAGCCTGACTAGCGGGTCCGGGGAGCTGTTTTTT	CASSLTSGSGELFF
TRBJ2-7	TRBD2	once	TRBV28	TGTGCCAGCAGTGCTAGCGGGCATTCCTACGAGCAGTACTTC	CASSASGHSYEQYF
TRBJ2-4	NA	NA	TRBV2	TGTGCCAGCAGTGAACAGGGGTTAGGCAAAAACATTCAGTACTTC	CASSEQGLGKNIQYF
TRBJ2-2	TRBD2	few	TRBV2	TGTGCCAGCAGAGCTGGGACTAGCGGTGGGGAGCTGTTTTTT	CASRAGTSGGELFF
TRBJ2-1	TRBD2	NA	TRBV2	TGTGCCAGCAGGGGCGCTAGCGGGAGTGGCAATGAGCAGTTCTTC	CASRGASGSGNEQFF
TRBJ2-3	TRBD2	NA	TRBV5-5	TGTGCCAGCAGCTCGCGGGGTAGCGGGAACCCCACAGATACGCAGTATTTT	CASSSRGSGNPTDTQYF
TRBJ2-3	TRBD2	medium-sized	TRBV7-2	TGTGCCAGCAGTAGTGTGGGGGGGTTTGGCACAGATACGCAGTATTTT	CASSSVGGFGTDTQYF
TRBJ2-1	TRBD2	few	TRBV28	TGTGCCAGCGGTGGCAAAAGGGCTAGCGCCCCGGGAGGGTTTTCCTACAATGAGCAGTTCTTC	CASGGKRASAPGGFSYNEQFF
TRBJ1-5	TRBD1	NA	TRBV6-5	TGTGCCAGCAGTCAGACGACAGGGGGCTATCAGCCCCAGCATTTT	CASSQTTGGYQPQHF
TRBJ1-5	NA	medium-sized	TRBV14	TGTGCCAGCAGCGGAATGGAGGGGCGTCACTTGAGGAATCAGCCCCAGCATTTT	CASSGMEGRHLRNQPQHF
TRBJ2-3	NA	once	TRBV7-2	TGTGCCAGCAGCTTAAGGTGGGCTAGCACAGATACGCAGTATTTT	CASSLRWASTDTQYF
TRBJ2-3	NA	NA	TRBV10-3	TGTGCCATCAAAGGGGCGCGATCCACAGATACGCAGTATTTT	CAIKGARSTDTQYF
TRBJ2-7	NA	NA	TRBV19	TGTGCCAGTAGTCCCTCAAGAGGGAGTACCTACGAGCAGTACTTC	CASSPSRGSTYEQYF
TRBJ1-5	NA	few	TRBV4-1	TGCGCCAGCGAAAGGGGTTATAGCAATCAGCCCCAGCATTTT	CASERGYSNQPQHF
TRBJ2-1	NA	NA	TRBV7-2	TGTGCCAGCAGCCCCCCAGAGGGAAGGTCCTACAATGAGCAGTTCTTC	CASSPPEGRSYNEQFF
TRBJ2-7	NA	NA	TRBV19	TGTGCCAGTAGTATGTTAGGGGGAAAAGGGGAGCAGTACTTC	CASSMLGGKGEQYF
TRBJ2-7	NA	NA	TRBV6-6	TGTGCCAGCACTCTAGGAAACGAGCAGTACTTC	CASTLGNEQYF